This T cell receptor (beta chain) was found in a study of blood T cells in healthy people across ages. This clonotype has only a few counts. The germline V and J ends were trimmed by 2 bases and 0 bases, with 15 bases remaining between them. CDR1 and CDR2 from the germline V gene are SGHTA and FQGNSA. This CDR3 is built from 17 residues. It was with a sample-barcoded 5' primer and a J-beta primer mix that a second PCR of about 6 to 12 cycles was run. Each of the cDNA molecules was tagged by a template-switch adaptor with 12 random nucleotides. TCRdb re-called the 5' RACE reads with MiXCR, one entry per CDR3 protein. The sample records 800,000 to 950,000 distinct CDR3 sequences, under 50% being singletons.

Sequencing input: blood. The chain recombines TRBV7-2 with TRBJ2-3; perhaps TRBD2 as D (5 bases). The TCR sequence derives from a man aged 25-45 years in good health. DNA of the CDR3: TGTGCCAGCAGCTTACGCCTTGCGGGTATAAGCACAGATACGCAGTATTTT. It is translated as CASSLRLAGISTDTQYF.